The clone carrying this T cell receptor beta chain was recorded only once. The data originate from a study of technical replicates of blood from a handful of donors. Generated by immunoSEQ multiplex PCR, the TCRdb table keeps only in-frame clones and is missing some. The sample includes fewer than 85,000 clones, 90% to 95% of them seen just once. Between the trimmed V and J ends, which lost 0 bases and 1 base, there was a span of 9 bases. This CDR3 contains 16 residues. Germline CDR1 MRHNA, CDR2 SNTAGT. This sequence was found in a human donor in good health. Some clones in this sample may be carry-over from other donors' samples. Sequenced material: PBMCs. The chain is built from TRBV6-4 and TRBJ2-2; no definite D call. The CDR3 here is CASSDSGSGNTGELFF. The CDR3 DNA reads TGTGCCAGCAGTGACTCTGGCTCGGGGAACACCGGGGAGCTGTTTTTT.